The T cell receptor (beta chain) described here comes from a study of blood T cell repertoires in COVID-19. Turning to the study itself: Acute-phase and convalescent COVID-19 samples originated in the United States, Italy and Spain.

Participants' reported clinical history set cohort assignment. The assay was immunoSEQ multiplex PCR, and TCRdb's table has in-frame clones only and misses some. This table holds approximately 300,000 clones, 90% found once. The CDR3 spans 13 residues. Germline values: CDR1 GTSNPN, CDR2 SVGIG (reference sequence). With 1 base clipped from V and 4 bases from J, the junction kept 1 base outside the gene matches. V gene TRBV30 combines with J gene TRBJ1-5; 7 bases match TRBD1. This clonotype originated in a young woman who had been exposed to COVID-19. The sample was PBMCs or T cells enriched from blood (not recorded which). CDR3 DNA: TGTGCCTGGAGTGGACAGGGAAATCAGCCCCAGCATTTT. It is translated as CAWSGQGNQPQHF.